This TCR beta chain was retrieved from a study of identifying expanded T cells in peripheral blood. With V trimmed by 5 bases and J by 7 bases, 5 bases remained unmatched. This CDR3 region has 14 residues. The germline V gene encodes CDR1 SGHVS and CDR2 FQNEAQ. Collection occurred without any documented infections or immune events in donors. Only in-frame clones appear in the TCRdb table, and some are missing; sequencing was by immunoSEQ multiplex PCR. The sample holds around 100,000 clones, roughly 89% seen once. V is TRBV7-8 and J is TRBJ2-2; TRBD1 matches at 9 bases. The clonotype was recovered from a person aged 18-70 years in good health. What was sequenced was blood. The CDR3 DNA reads TGTGCCAGCAGCCCCGGGACAGGGTACGGGGAGCTGTTTTTT. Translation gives CASSPGTGYGELFF.